The TCR beta chain under discussion was sequenced for a study of CD8 T cells in ankylosing spondylitis. Points from the study as a whole: What seemed typical of ankylosing spondylitis blood was a TCR beta motif built from several highly homologous variants. From matched ankylosing spondylitis synovial fluid, disease-linked clones were reportedly recovered at significantly enriched levels. In synovial fluid and blood from reactive arthritis, some motif variants were previously reported. Disease-linked clones were CD8+ and relatively rare in peripheral blood.

This clonotype was observed many times. Its antigen is not known. TCRdb fed the 5' RACE reads into MiXCR, producing one record per CDR3 protein. The data contain about 390,000 distinct CDR3 sequences, around 22% of them singletons. V was cut by 8 bases and J by 3 bases, with 10 bases left in between. This CDR3 region has 13 residues. This sequence joins TRBV12-3 or TRBV12-4 and TRBJ2-2, with D tentatively TRBD2 (6 bases). This TCR derives from a male donor with ankylosing spondylitis. The sequenced sample was blood, either unsorted or a sorted T cell fraction (not recorded which). In DNA form, the CDR3 reads TGTGCCAGCTGCTGGGACTACACCGGGGAGCTGTTTTTT. Its translation: CASCWDYTGELFF.